This T cell receptor beta chain was identified during a study of early T cells in non-severe SARS-CoV-2 infection. Attached unique molecular identifiers marked individual cDNA molecules. TCRdb called the 5' RACE reads again in MiXCR, with one record for every CDR3 protein. The sample carries about 39,000 distinct CDR3 sequences, 4.5% to 7% recorded once. This CDR3 contains 15 residues. Germline values: CDR1 SQVTM, CDR2 ANQGSEA. Points on this clonotype: One junction end does not reproduce the germline sequence, and a read error may be involved.

The rearrangement uses TRBV29-1 and TRBJ1-3; 9 bases agree with TRBD1. Sequencing used whole blood, obtained at baseline. The source of this sequence is an adult who was a healthcare worker with PCR-confirmed SARS-CoV-2 infection or an uninfected control (not recorded which). CDR3 loop: CMVGTGSIFGNTIYF. CDR3 DNA sequence: TGTATGGTTGGGACAGGGAGTATTTTTGGAAACACCATATATTTT.